The rows below give T cell receptor beta chains drawn from one sample of a study of cytomegalovirus exposure and HLA in healthy donors. The repertoire was sequenced with immunoSEQ multiplex PCR; TCRdb's copy has only in-frame clones and lacks some. The data show under 200,000 clones, roughly four fifths seen once. What was sequenced was PBMCs. Receptors originate from a male donor in good health and CMV-seropositive. CDR3s include the opening cysteine and the closing phenylalanine or tryptophan. D genes are given only for firm matches. Expanded clones get a size class; other rows say once, few or many, or leave the size out.

J gene,clone size,V gene,D gene,CDR3 protein,CDR3 DNA
TRBJ2-3,.,TRBV28,TRBD2,CASRIGVAGGTDTQYF,TGTGCCAGCAGAATCGGAGTAGCGGGAGGCACAGATACGCAGTATTTT
TRBJ1-5,.,TRBV19,.,CASSVDHSNQPQHF,TGTGCCAGTAGTGTAGACCATAGCAATCAGCCCCAGCATTTT
TRBJ2-5,.,TRBV10-1,TRBD2,CASSGGTSGEETQYF,TGCGCCAGCAGCGGGGGGACTAGCGGGGAAGAGACCCAGTACTTC
TRBJ2-3,.,TRBV14,TRBD2,CASSRLAGGTDTQYF,TGTGCCAGCAGCAGACTAGCGGGTGGCACAGATACGCAGTATTTT
TRBJ2-7,.,TRBV6-5,.,CASGNEESYEQYF,TGTGCCAGCGGTAATGAGGAGTCCTACGAGCAGTACTTC
TRBJ2-3,.,TRBV30,.,CAWMAVTDTQYF,TGTGCCTGGATGGCCGTCACAGATACGCAGTATTTT
TRBJ1-1,.,TRBV30,TRBD1,CAWIQGAAAFF,TGTGCCTGGATTCAGGGGGCGGCAGCTTTCTTT
TRBJ1-2,.,TRBV5-6,.,CASSKRGPTNYGYTF,TGTGCCAGCAGCAAGCGGGGCCCAACTAACTATGGCTACACCTTC
TRBJ2-7,.,TRBV7-9,.,CSSRGQTYEQYF,TGTTCCAGCAGAGGACAGACCTACGAGCAGTACTTC
TRBJ1-1,few,TRBV29-1,.,CSDLGHMNTEAFF,TGCAGCGACCTGGGACACATGAACACTGAAGCTTTCTTT
TRBJ1-1,.,TRBV2,.,CASRLRELRAFF,TGTGCCAGCAGACTTAGGGAGCTTAGAGCTTTCTTT
TRBJ1-2,.,TRBV5-8,TRBD1,CASSLTGTGSNYGYTF,TGTGCCAGCAGCTTAACCGGGACAGGGTCCAACTATGGCTACACCTTC
TRBJ2-1,.,TRBV19,.,CASSIQGSDEQFF,TGTGCCAGTAGTATACAGGGCAGCGATGAGCAGTTCTTC
TRBJ1-1,.,TRBV18,.,CASSPLPPAGAVNTEAFF,TGTGCCAGCTCACCCTTACCTCCGGCAGGGGCCGTGAACACTGAAGCTTTCTTT
TRBJ1-5,.,TRBV19,TRBD1,CASRTGGRGNQPQHF,TGTGCCAGTAGAACAGGGGGCAGAGGCAATCAGCCCCAGCATTTT
TRBJ2-7,once,TRBV28,.,CASSLPTGPGEQYF,TGTGCCAGCAGTTTACCGACAGGACCTGGCGAGCAGTACTTC
TRBJ1-1,.,TRBV7-9,TRBD1,CASSAPGTVNTEAFF,TGTGCCAGCAGCGCCCCCGGGACAGTGAACACTGAAGCTTTCTTT
TRBJ2-5,.,TRBV11-2,TRBD1,CASSLTQGARETQYF,TGTGCCAGCAGCTTGACTCAGGGGGCCAGAGAGACCCAGTACTTC
TRBJ1-2,.,TRBV11-2,TRBD1,CASSYGTGGIDGYTF,TGTGCCAGCAGCTATGGGACAGGGGGGATAGATGGCTACACCTTC
TRBJ1-5,.,TRBV5-1,TRBD1,CASSRGTGPDQPQHF,TGCGCCAGCAGCCGCGGGACAGGGCCCGATCAGCCCCAGCATTTT
TRBJ2-1,.,TRBV9,.,CASSVAGLSYNEQFF,TGTGCCAGCAGCGTAGCGGGACTGTCCTACAATGAGCAGTTCTTC
TRBJ2-1,.,TRBV19,.,CASSSLELREQFF,TGTGCCAGTAGTTCCCTAGAGCTCAGAGAGCAGTTCTTC
TRBJ1-1,.,TRBV7-2,TRBD1,CASSSRDRDRGFF,TGTGCCAGCAGCTCCCGGGACAGGGACCGAGGATTCTTT
TRBJ1-5,.,TRBV7-2,.,CASSLGSGKPQHF,TGTGCCAGCAGCTTAGGGTCAGGGAAGCCCCAGCATTTT
TRBJ2-2,.,TRBV5-1,TRBD1,CASGQGNTGELFF,TGCGCCAGCGGACAGGGCAACACCGGGGAGCTGTTTTTT
TRBJ2-7,.,TRBV19,.,CASSTFVRGEQYF,TGTGCCAGTAGTACATTCGTCCGGGGCGAGCAGTACTTC
TRBJ1-6,.,TRBV30,.,CAWKRSDSNNSPLHF,TGTGCCTGGAAAAGATCGGACAGCAATAATTCACCCCTCCACTTT
TRBJ1-2,.,TRBV28,TRBD1,CASTLSQGVYGYTF,TGTGCCAGCACCTTATCACAGGGGGTCTATGGCTACACCTTC
TRBJ2-4,.,TRBV7-2,TRBD2,CASSLSGGRALAKNIQYF,TGTGCCAGCAGCTTATCTGGCGGGAGGGCCCTGGCCAAAAACATTCAGTACTTC
TRBJ1-1,.,TRBV30,TRBD1,CAWSRQGDTEAFF,TGTGCCTGGAGTCGACAGGGGGACACTGAAGCTTTCTTT
TRBJ1-4,.,TRBV7-9,.,CASSLVASSNEKLFF,TGTGCCAGCAGCTTAGTGGCCAGTTCCAATGAAAAACTGTTTTTT
TRBJ1-4,.,TRBV30,.,CAWSVGQPTNEKLFF,TGTGCCTGGAGTGTCGGACAGCCAACTAATGAAAAACTGTTTTTT
TRBJ2-7,.,TRBV15,.,CATGGFRGHAYEQYF,TGTGCCACCGGCGGATTTAGGGGTCACGCCTACGAGCAGTACTTC
TRBJ1-1,.,TRBV7-9,.,CASSLVIEGTEAFF,TGTGCCAGCAGCTTAGTTATAGAGGGCACTGAAGCTTTCTTT
TRBJ2-1,.,TRBV6-6,.,CASKRDTYNEQFF,TGTGCCAGCAAGAGAGACACATACAATGAGCAGTTCTTC
TRBJ2-6,.,TRBV7-8,TRBD1,CASSTTPVKTGAGANVLTF,TGTGCCAGCAGCACTACACCAGTAAAGACAGGGGCTGGGGCCAACGTCCTGACTTTC
TRBJ2-1,.,TRBV27,TRBD1,CASSSLGQGRYNEQFF,TGTGCCAGCAGTTCCCTGGGACAGGGGCGTTACAATGAGCAGTTCTTC
TRBJ2-4,.,TRBV5-1,.,CASRVLAKNSQYF,TGCGCCAGCAGAGTGCTAGCCAAAAACAGTCAGTACTTC
TRBJ2-7,.,TRBV5-1,TRBD1,CASSLAGTGVSYEQYF,TGCGCCAGCAGCTTGGCAGGGACAGGTGTATCCTACGAGCAGTACTTC
TRBJ2-5,once,TRBV11-3,TRBD2,CASSPYGEGTQYF,TGTGCCAGCAGCCCGTACGGGGAGGGGACCCAGTACTTC
TRBJ1-5,.,TRBV7-2,.,CASSLGATGSLFVNQPQHF,TGTGCCAGCAGCTTAGGCGCCACAGGCAGCCTCTTCGTCAATCAGCCCCAGCATTTT